This T cell receptor (beta chain) comes out of a study of CD8 T cells in Susac syndrome. Looked up from germline, CDR1 is KGHDR and CDR2 is SFDVKD. Trimming took 3 bases from V and 8 from J; bases not matched to a gene: 4. The CDR3 has 14 amino acids. Random-hexamer reverse transcription was applied to about 0.45 to 1 ug RNA. By means of immunoSEQ multiplex PCR, TCR beta CDR3 spanning 54 Vbeta and 13 Jbeta underwent amplification. TCRdb analysed the immunoSEQ multiplex PCR reads with MiXCR anew, one entry per CDR3 protein. The sample consists of about 200,000 distinct CDR3 sequences, over 85% of them appearing once.

This clonotype originated in a human donor in good health. This chain joins TRBV24-1 and TRBJ2-1; TRBD1 matches at 9 bases. The sequencing input was CD4+ T cells from PBMCs. The CDR3 protein is CATSDTTGGHEQFF. The CDR3 DNA reads TGTGCCACCAGTGATACGACAGGGGGGCATGAGCAGTTCTTC.